These T cell receptor beta chains were read from a single sample in a study of vaccination and CD4 T cells after COVID-19. TCRdb called the PCR reads again in MiXCR, with one record for every CDR3 protein. The sample lists approximately 10,000 distinct CDR3 sequences, 59% seen once, with 15% to 20% in the top ten. Antigen specificity for these receptors is unknown. Sequencing was carried out using CD4+ T cells from blood, cultured in vitro. The receptors shown here come from a human donor who had recovered from COVID-19. CDR3s include the opening cysteine and the closing phenylalanine or tryptophan. Fields, in order: D gene, clone size, J gene, V gene, CDR3 DNA, CDR3 protein. A D gene is named only where the DNA matches it firmly. Expanded clones are given a class, and other clones once, few, many or no size at all.

d_call: .; clone_size: .; j_call: TRBJ1-6; v_call: TRBV27; cdr3_nt: TGTGCCAGCAGTTTCGGGTCTTCACCCCTCCACTTT; cdr3_aa: CASSFGSSPLHF
d_call: .; clone_size: .; j_call: TRBJ1-1; v_call: TRBV6-2/TRBV6-3; cdr3_nt: TGTGCCAGCACCATACGTCGCGGGGCACAAGGGGCTTTCTTT; cdr3_aa: CASTIRRGAQGAFF
d_call: TRBD2; clone_size: .; j_call: TRBJ2-7; v_call: TRBV7-9; cdr3_nt: TGTGCCAGCAGCCCGGGGGGGGTCCCCCACTACGAGCAGTACTTC; cdr3_aa: CASSPGGVPHYEQYF
d_call: .; clone_size: .; j_call: TRBJ1-6; v_call: TRBV7-9; cdr3_nt: TGTGCCAGCAGCCTGGGCACAGGGAACAATTCACCCCTCCACTTT; cdr3_aa: CASSLGTGNNSPLHF
d_call: TRBD1; clone_size: .; j_call: TRBJ1-2; v_call: TRBV20-1; cdr3_nt: TGCAGTGGACAAGCCGGGACAGGGGGCGACTATGGCTACACCTTC; cdr3_aa: CSGQAGTGGDYGYTF
d_call: .; clone_size: .; j_call: TRBJ1-4; v_call: TRBV7-8; cdr3_nt: TGTGCCAGCAGCCCAATAGGAGGGTACAATGAAAAACTGTTTTTT; cdr3_aa: CASSPIGGYNEKLFF
d_call: TRBD2; clone_size: .; j_call: TRBJ2-5; v_call: TRBV2; cdr3_nt: TGTGCCAGCAGAGCAGGGAGGGATCAAGAGACCCAGTACTTC; cdr3_aa: CASRAGRDQETQYF
d_call: TRBD2; clone_size: .; j_call: TRBJ2-7; v_call: TRBV7-2; cdr3_nt: TGTGCCAGCAGCTTAGATCTAGCGGGGGGGAGATACGAGCAGTACTTC; cdr3_aa: CASSLDLAGGRYEQYF
d_call: .; clone_size: .; j_call: TRBJ2-7; v_call: TRBV11-3; cdr3_nt: TGTGCCAGCAGCCACACCCGTACTACAGGGTATGACTCCTACGAGCAGTACTTC; cdr3_aa: CASSHTRTTGYDSYEQYF
d_call: TRBD2; clone_size: .; j_call: TRBJ2-3; v_call: TRBV30; cdr3_nt: TGTGCCCGGAGTAGCGGGAACACAGATACGCAGTATTTT; cdr3_aa: CARSSGNTDTQYF
d_call: .; clone_size: .; j_call: TRBJ1-4; v_call: TRBV4-2; cdr3_nt: TGTGCCAGCAGCCAAGATCGTAGGGACCTTAATGAAAAACTGTTTTTT; cdr3_aa: CASSQDRRDLNEKLFF
d_call: .; clone_size: .; j_call: TRBJ2-5; v_call: TRBV19; cdr3_nt: TGTGCCAGTAGTCATAGGGCCGGGAGAGGTAGGACCCAGTACTTC; cdr3_aa: CASSHRAGRGRTQYF
d_call: .; clone_size: .; j_call: TRBJ1-5; v_call: TRBV10-3; cdr3_nt: TGTGCCATCAGATCAGGGTATGACAATCAGCCCCAGCATTTT; cdr3_aa: CAIRSGYDNQPQHF
d_call: .; clone_size: .; j_call: TRBJ2-7; v_call: TRBV4-1; cdr3_nt: TGCGCCAGCAGCCAAGAGTTAGCGCCTGACCACGAGCAGTACTTC; cdr3_aa: CASSQELAPDHEQYF
d_call: TRBD2; clone_size: .; j_call: TRBJ2-1; v_call: TRBV14; cdr3_nt: TGTGCCAGCAGTCTAGCGGGAGGCCCTTTCGGAGAGCAGTTCTTC; cdr3_aa: CASSLAGGPFGEQFF
d_call: TRBD1; clone_size: .; j_call: TRBJ1-2; v_call: TRBV27; cdr3_nt: TGTGCCAGCAGTTTATGGGCAGGGGGTAACTATGGCTACACCTTC; cdr3_aa: CASSLWAGGNYGYTF
d_call: .; clone_size: large; j_call: TRBJ1-2; v_call: TRBV6-1; cdr3_nt: TGTGCCAGCCGGGACACCGATTACTATGGCTACACCTTC; cdr3_aa: CASRDTDYYGYTF
d_call: .; clone_size: .; j_call: TRBJ2-7; v_call: TRBV7-2; cdr3_nt: TGTGCCAGCAGCTTAAGGGGGGACGGACCCTACGAGCAGTACTTC; cdr3_aa: CASSLRGDGPYEQYF
d_call: TRBD2; clone_size: once; j_call: TRBJ2-2; v_call: TRBV12-3/TRBV12-4; cdr3_nt: TGTGCCAGCGAGAAACCGGGACTAGCGGGAGGGCCTGTCACCGGGGAGCTGTTTTTT; cdr3_aa: CASEKPGLAGGPVTGELFF
d_call: TRBD1; clone_size: .; j_call: TRBJ2-7; v_call: TRBV7-2; cdr3_nt: TGTGCCAGCAGCTTAGGACAGGGCCTAACCTACGAGCAGTACTTC; cdr3_aa: CASSLGQGLTYEQYF
d_call: .; clone_size: .; j_call: TRBJ2-5; v_call: TRBV29-1; cdr3_nt: TGCAGCGCAACATTAGCAACAGGTGGGGAGACCCAGTACTTC; cdr3_aa: CSATLATGGETQYF
d_call: .; clone_size: .; j_call: TRBJ2-1; v_call: TRBV14; cdr3_nt: TGTGCCAGCAGCCACTTGACGGCGACTGAGCAGTTCTTC; cdr3_aa: CASSHLTATEQFF
d_call: .; clone_size: .; j_call: TRBJ1-5; v_call: TRBV28; cdr3_nt: TGTGCCAGCAGTTCGCCCTCGAGGGTGCAGCCCCAGCATTTT; cdr3_aa: CASSSPSRVQPQHF
d_call: .; clone_size: .; j_call: TRBJ1-1; v_call: TRBV30; cdr3_nt: TGTGCCTGGACGAGGGCCCCTAACACTGAAGCTTTCTTT; cdr3_aa: CAWTRAPNTEAFF
d_call: TRBD1; clone_size: .; j_call: TRBJ1-2; v_call: TRBV10-3; cdr3_nt: TGTGCCATCAGCGGGGACAGGGAGGTGTCCTATGGCTACACCTTC; cdr3_aa: CAISGDREVSYGYTF
d_call: .; clone_size: .; j_call: TRBJ1-1; v_call: TRBV6-5; cdr3_nt: TGTGCCAGCAGTTCCCGCGGGGGGGAGGATGCTTTCTTT; cdr3_aa: CASSSRGGEDAFF
d_call: .; clone_size: .; j_call: TRBJ1-2; v_call: TRBV19; cdr3_nt: TGTGCCAGTAGACCCAACCCAGCGGACTCGTATGGCTACACCTTC; cdr3_aa: CASRPNPADSYGYTF
d_call: TRBD2; clone_size: .; j_call: TRBJ2-3; v_call: TRBV20-1; cdr3_nt: TGCAGTGCTAGGACTAGCGGAACCACAGATACGCAGTATTTT; cdr3_aa: CSARTSGTTDTQYF
d_call: TRBD1; clone_size: few; j_call: TRBJ1-5; v_call: TRBV20-1; cdr3_nt: TGCAGTGCTAGAGATCGTAGGGGGCCCAATAGCAATCAGCCCCAGCATTTT; cdr3_aa: CSARDRRGPNSNQPQHF
d_call: TRBD2; clone_size: .; j_call: TRBJ2-6; v_call: TRBV10-3; cdr3_nt: TGTGCCATCAGCGCGGGGAGGGCTGGGGCCAACGTCCTGACTTTC; cdr3_aa: CAISAGRAGANVLTF
d_call: .; clone_size: .; j_call: TRBJ1-6; v_call: TRBV20-1; cdr3_nt: TGCAGTGCTATAGCTGGGAGCAACTCAAAGGATTCACCCCTCCACTTT; cdr3_aa: CSAIAGSNSKDSPLHF
d_call: .; clone_size: few; j_call: TRBJ1-1; v_call: TRBV11-3; cdr3_nt: TGTGCCAGCAGCCCAGACAGGTCCGAAGCTTTCTTT; cdr3_aa: CASSPDRSEAFF
d_call: .; clone_size: .; j_call: TRBJ1-1; v_call: TRBV20-1; cdr3_nt: TGCAGTGCTGTCTCGGGGGCGGGTTGGACTGAAGCTTTCTTT; cdr3_aa: CSAVSGAGWTEAFF
d_call: .; clone_size: few; j_call: TRBJ1-2; v_call: TRBV21-1; cdr3_nt: TGTGCCAGCAGCAAAGGCGGAGGGAGGGGGCGCGGCTACACCTTC; cdr3_aa: CASSKGGGRGRGYTF
d_call: TRBD2; clone_size: .; j_call: TRBJ2-2; v_call: TRBV7-2; cdr3_nt: TGTGCCAGCAGCAGACCGGCGGGGGGGAATACCGGGGAGCTGTTTTTT; cdr3_aa: CASSRPAGGNTGELFF
d_call: TRBD1; clone_size: .; j_call: TRBJ2-1; v_call: TRBV6-2/TRBV6-3; cdr3_nt: TGTGCCAGCAGTAAAACAGGGGGCGTAGGCAATGAGCAGTTCTTC; cdr3_aa: CASSKTGGVGNEQFF
d_call: TRBD1; clone_size: .; j_call: TRBJ1-1; v_call: TRBV19; cdr3_nt: TGTGCCAGTAGTATCCAGGGGGCGATGAACACTGAAGCTTTCTTT; cdr3_aa: CASSIQGAMNTEAFF
d_call: .; clone_size: few; j_call: TRBJ1-2; v_call: TRBV6-1; cdr3_nt: TGTGCCAGCACCCTAAGGATTGGCTACACCTTC; cdr3_aa: CASTLRIGYTF
d_call: .; clone_size: .; j_call: TRBJ2-7; v_call: TRBV10-3; cdr3_nt: TGTGCCATCAGTGATCCCATCTTGAAAGAGCAGTACTTC; cdr3_aa: CAISDPILKEQYF
d_call: TRBD1; clone_size: .; j_call: TRBJ1-1; v_call: TRBV6-2/TRBV6-3; cdr3_nt: TGTGCCAGCAGGACCGGACAGGTAACTGAAGCTTTCTTT; cdr3_aa: CASRTGQVTEAFF
d_call: .; clone_size: .; j_call: TRBJ2-2; v_call: TRBV15; cdr3_nt: TGTGCCACCAGCAGAGGGGCTGACACCGGGGAGCTGTTTTTT; cdr3_aa: CATSRGADTGELFF
d_call: TRBD1; clone_size: .; j_call: TRBJ1-2; v_call: TRBV4-2; cdr3_nt: TGTGCCAGCAGCCAGACTGTTCCGGGACAGGGTCGGGGCTACACCTTC; cdr3_aa: CASSQTVPGQGRGYTF
d_call: TRBD2; clone_size: .; j_call: TRBJ2-1; v_call: TRBV20-1; cdr3_nt: TGCAGTGCTCAGGCAGCGGGGAGGGATCGTGAGCAGTTCTTC; cdr3_aa: CSAQAAGRDREQFF
d_call: TRBD1; clone_size: .; j_call: TRBJ1-5; v_call: TRBV20-1; cdr3_nt: TGCAGTGCCGGGACAGTAGGTCAGCCCCAGCATTTT; cdr3_aa: CSAGTVGQPQHF
d_call: .; clone_size: .; j_call: TRBJ1-1; v_call: TRBV19; cdr3_nt: TGTGCCAGTAGTATTAACGGTTTAATGGGAACTTTCTTT; cdr3_aa: CASSINGLMGTFF
d_call: TRBD2; clone_size: .; j_call: TRBJ2-2; v_call: TRBV7-6; cdr3_nt: TGTGCCAGCAGCTTACGAGCCCGGACTAGCGATAACACCGGGGAGCTGTTTTTT; cdr3_aa: CASSLRARTSDNTGELFF
d_call: TRBD1; clone_size: .; j_call: TRBJ2-2; v_call: TRBV5-1; cdr3_nt: TGCGCCAGCAGCCAGGACAGGGGGCCAACCGGGGAGCTGTTTTTT; cdr3_aa: CASSQDRGPTGELFF
d_call: .; clone_size: .; j_call: TRBJ1-5; v_call: TRBV20-1; cdr3_nt: TGCAGTGCTAGAGAGGGGCAGGGAGGTCAGCCCCAGCATTTT; cdr3_aa: CSAREGQGGQPQHF
d_call: .; clone_size: .; j_call: TRBJ1-5; v_call: TRBV2; cdr3_nt: TGTGCCAGCAGTGAATCCCGCCTCCAGCCCCGGCATTTT; cdr3_aa: CASSESRLQPRHF
d_call: .; clone_size: .; j_call: TRBJ1-6; v_call: TRBV28; cdr3_nt: TGTGCCAGCAGCCCCGGCAGGGCCCACTCACCCCTCCACTTT; cdr3_aa: CASSPGRAHSPLHF
d_call: .; clone_size: .; j_call: TRBJ1-5; v_call: TRBV28; cdr3_nt: TGTGCCAGCAGTCTAGAAGGGGTCGGACCCCAGCATTTT; cdr3_aa: CASSLEGVGPQHF